A selection of T cell receptor beta chains follows, all from one sample in a study of neoadjuvant nivolumab and ipilimumab in lung cancer. Repertoires were generated with immunoSEQ multiplex PCR, while TCRdb's copy carries only in-frame clones and drops some. This table has roughly 30,000 clones, around nine tenths appearing once. The input for sequencing was peripheral blood, taken after neoadjuvant nivolumab, alone or with ipilimumab, at or shortly before surgery. These TCRs come from an adult with non-small cell lung cancer. CDR3s include the opening cysteine and the closing phenylalanine or tryptophan. A D gene is named only where the DNA matches it firmly. Some rows have no size entry. The others give once, few or many, or a class for an expanded clone.

J gene: TRBJ2-7
clone size: few
V gene: TRBV2
D gene: .
CDR3 protein: CASSEQGGIYEQYF
CDR3 DNA: TGTGCCAGCAGTGAACAGGGGGGGATCTACGAGCAGTACTTC

J gene: TRBJ2-7
clone size: few
V gene: TRBV10-2
D gene: TRBD1
CDR3 protein: CASSESGTGSYEQYF
CDR3 DNA: TGCGCCAGCAGTGAGTCCGGGACAGGGTCCTACGAGCAGTACTTC

J gene: TRBJ2-7
clone size: .
V gene: TRBV5-1
D gene: TRBD1
CDR3 protein: CASSLMTGTYEQYF
CDR3 DNA: TGCGCCAGCAGCTTGATGACAGGGACCTACGAGCAGTACTTC

J gene: TRBJ1-1
clone size: .
V gene: TRBV6-1
D gene: .
CDR3 protein: CASCQHMNTEAFF
CDR3 DNA: TGTGCCAGCTGCCAACACATGAACACTGAAGCTTTCTTT

J gene: TRBJ2-1
clone size: few
V gene: TRBV4-1
D gene: .
CDR3 protein: CASSRQLLGTPYNEQFF
CDR3 DNA: TGCGCCAGCAGTCGCCAATTACTCGGGACACCGTACAATGAGCAGTTCTTC

J gene: TRBJ2-3
clone size: .
V gene: TRBV5-1
D gene: TRBD1
CDR3 protein: CASSPRQGGTGTDTQYF
CDR3 DNA: TGCGCCAGCAGCCCTCGACAGGGGGGGACAGGGACAGATACGCAGTATTTT

J gene: TRBJ2-2
clone size: .
V gene: TRBV18
D gene: TRBD1
CDR3 protein: CASSPVQGDTGELFF
CDR3 DNA: TGTGCCAGCTCACCAGTGCAGGGGGACACCGGGGAGCTGTTTTTT

J gene: TRBJ2-3
clone size: .
V gene: TRBV5-8
D gene: .
CDR3 protein: CASSLAKGRTDTQYF
CDR3 DNA: TGTGCCAGCAGCTTGGCGAAGGGGAGAACAGATACGCAGTATTTT

J gene: TRBJ2-2
clone size: .
V gene: TRBV5-1
D gene: .
CDR3 protein: CASSTTLGGELFF
CDR3 DNA: TGCGCCAGCAGCACGACCCTCGGCGGGGAGCTGTTTTTT

J gene: TRBJ2-3
clone size: once
V gene: TRBV5-1
D gene: .
CDR3 protein: CASSLNWPSITDTQYF
CDR3 DNA: TGCGCCAGCAGCTTGAATTGGCCATCAATCACAGATACGCAGTATTTT

J gene: TRBJ2-7
clone size: .
V gene: TRBV7-9
D gene: TRBD2
CDR3 protein: CASSFSSGVYEQYF
CDR3 DNA: TGTGCCAGCAGCTTCTCTAGCGGGGTATACGAGCAGTACTTC

J gene: TRBJ2-4
clone size: .
V gene: TRBV4-2
D gene: TRBD1
CDR3 protein: CASSQAQGWLNIQYF
CDR3 DNA: TGTGCCAGCAGCCAAGCACAGGGGTGGTTGAACATTCAGTACTTC

J gene: TRBJ1-2
clone size: .
V gene: TRBV18
D gene: TRBD1
CDR3 protein: CASSPAGGDGYTF
CDR3 DNA: TGTGCCAGCTCACCGGCAGGGGGGGATGGCTACACCTTC

J gene: TRBJ1-2
clone size: .
V gene: TRBV6-5
D gene: .
CDR3 protein: CASRTTGTGYGYTF
CDR3 DNA: TGTGCCAGCAGGACAACAGGGACGGGCTATGGCTACACCTTC

J gene: TRBJ1-1
clone size: .
V gene: TRBV5-5
D gene: TRBD1
CDR3 protein: CASRGQMNTEAFF
CDR3 DNA: TGTGCCAGCAGGGGACAGATGAACACTGAAGCTTTCTTT

J gene: TRBJ1-2
clone size: .
V gene: TRBV29-1
D gene: .
CDR3 protein: CSVSTALYGYTF
CDR3 DNA: TGCAGCGTCTCGACAGCTCTCTATGGCTACACCTTC

J gene: TRBJ1-1
clone size: .
V gene: TRBV18
D gene: .
CDR3 protein: CASSPPGYTEAFF
CDR3 DNA: TGTGCCAGCTCACCACCTGGGTACACTGAAGCTTTCTTT

J gene: TRBJ2-7
clone size: few
V gene: TRBV6-6
D gene: .
CDR3 protein: CASSYETNYEQYF
CDR3 DNA: TGTGCCAGCAGTTACGAGACTAACTACGAGCAGTACTTC

J gene: TRBJ1-6
clone size: .
V gene: TRBV5-1
D gene: TRBD1
CDR3 protein: CASSLEAQGNSPLHF
CDR3 DNA: TGCGCCAGCAGCTTGGAGGCACAGGGGAATTCACCCCTCCACTTT

J gene: TRBJ1-1
clone size: .
V gene: TRBV18
D gene: .
CDR3 protein: CASSLTANTEAFF
CDR3 DNA: TGTGCCAGCTCTCTGACAGCTAACACTGAAGCTTTCTTT

J gene: TRBJ2-7
clone size: .
V gene: TRBV11-1
D gene: .
CDR3 protein: CASSPRTLGQYF
CDR3 DNA: TGTGCCAGCAGCCCCCGGACTCTGGGGCAGTACTTC

J gene: TRBJ2-3
clone size: once
V gene: TRBV5-1
D gene: .
CDR3 protein: CASSSWGVSTDTQYF
CDR3 DNA: TGCGCCAGCAGTTCTTGGGGGGTCAGCACAGATACGCAGTATTTT

J gene: TRBJ1-1
clone size: .
V gene: TRBV6-1
D gene: .
CDR3 protein: CASTRARRDTEAFF
CDR3 DNA: TGTGCCAGCACACGGGCGCGAAGGGACACTGAAGCTTTCTTT